These 29 T cell receptor beta chains were all obtained from the same sample, sequenced in a study of beta chain features in type 1 diabetes. As every portion of the isolated RNA was reverse transcribed, the sequencing read expressed TCRB transcripts. Data came from immunoSEQ multiplex PCR; TCRdb stores just in-frame clones and leaves some out. This sample has 680,000 or so clones, with 15% to 17% found just once. Source material: naive CD4+ T cells from blood. These receptors originate from a young man in good health.

CDR3 nucleotide sequence: TGCAGCGTTGGGGGACGGCCTTTTTATGGCTACACCTTC. Protein product: CSVGGRPFYGYTF. The V and J genes are TRBV29-1 and TRBJ1-2, with a weak D call TRBD1 (5 bases). Per the germline V gene, CDR1 is SQVTM and CDR2 is ANQGSEA. The ends were cut back, 4 bases at V and 5 bases at J, with 14 bases in the middle. The CDR3 has 13 residues.

This clone was counted between two and nine times. This chain joins TRBV5-4 and TRBJ2-4; D call uncertain. CDR3 length equals 12 residues. CDR1 is SGHNT, CDR2 YYREEE, per germline (reference sequence). Trimming removed 3 bases from V and 6 bases from J, with 7 bases in between. As DNA, the CDR3 is TGTGCCAGCAGCTCTGCAAGAAACATTCAGTACTTC. This sequence encodes CASSSARNIQYF.

The chain uses TRBV4-1 and TRBJ2-7; D not resolved. Germline-derived CDR1 and CDR2 are MGHRA and YSYEKL. Trimming left V 0 bases short and J 4 bases short, with 4 bases between. The CDR3 sequence is 12 residues long. CDR3 sequence: CASSQDFYEQYF. In DNA form, the CDR3 reads TGCGCCAGCAGCCAAGATTTTTACGAGCAGTACTTC.

This clone was seen at least ten times. The chain carries TRBV28 and TRBJ2-1; the D gene is possibly TRBD2 (5 bases). CDR1 is MDHEN, CDR2 SYDVKM, per germline. This CDR3 contains 11 residues. The germline V and J ends were trimmed by 6 bases and 7 bases, with 7 bases remaining between them. The CDR3 bases are TGTGCCAGCAGGAGAGGGAATGAGCAGTTCTTC. Translating gives CASRRGNEQFF.

The chain recombines TRBV18 with TRBJ2-7; 7 nucleotides align to TRBD1. With 6 bases clipped from V and 2 bases from J, the junction kept 7 bases outside the gene matches. The CDR3 extends over 14 amino acids. CDR1 and CDR2 from the germline V gene are KGHSH and LQKENI. In nucleotides, the CDR3 is TGTGCCAGCTCCGGACAGGAATCCACCTACGAGCAGTACTTC. Protein: CASSGQESTYEQYF.

This sequence joins TRBV11-2 and TRBJ2-1, with D uncertain. CDR1 and CDR2 from the germline V gene are SGHAT and FQNNGV. This CDR3 has 14 residues. V lost 0 bases and J 5 bases, leaving 8 bases between the germline ends. The CDR3 coding sequence is TGTGCCAGCAGCTTAGAGACAACCAACAATGAGCAGTTCTTC. It encodes CASSLETTNNEQFF.

The chain recombines TRBV5-1 with TRBJ1-2, with D possibly TRBD1 on 5 matching bases. Germline V gene data show CDR1 as SGHRS and CDR2 as YFSETQ. Trimming removed 4 bases from V and 4 bases from J, with 14 bases in between. This CDR3 has 14 residues. The CDR3 loop reads CASSPGRGLYGYTF. The DNA for the CDR3 is TGCGCCAGCAGCCCAGGCCGGGGCCTCTATGGCTACACCTTC.

The gene calls are TRBV7-2 and TRBJ1-2, with D possibly matching TRBD1 (6 bases). V was shortened by 0 bases and J by 2 bases, with 13 bases between the two germline ends. Germline assignment: CDR1 SGHTA and CDR2 FQGNSA. This CDR3 spans 16 amino acids. CDR3 DNA sequence: TGTGCCAGCAGCTTAGCCGCTTTGACAGGAAACTATGGCTACACCTTC. Its protein product is CASSLAALTGNYGYTF.

This clone was detected a few times. The chain joins TRBV9 to TRBJ1-3; 8 bases align to TRBD1. With V trimmed by 7 bases and J by 4 bases, 22 bases remained unmatched. The CDR3 is 19 amino acids. Germline V CDR1 and CDR2: SGDLS, YYNGEE. The CDR3 nucleotides are TGTGCCAGCTCCTCTCCTTTGGGGCAGGGGGCCCCTTGGGGAAACACCATATATTTT. Translating gives CASSSPLGQGAPWGNTIYF. The whole variable domain, remainder taken from reference TRBV9 and TRBJ1-3, is DSGVTQTPKHLITATGQRVTLRCSPRSGDLSVYWYQQSLDQGLQFLIQYYNGEERAKGNILERFSAQQFPDLHSELNLSSLELGDSALYFCASSSPLGQGAPWGNTIYFGEGSWLTVV.

This clone occurred a few times. The chain carries TRBV5-6 and TRBJ2-1; no firm D call. Trimming took 1 base from V and 1 from J, leaving 9 bases between them. The germline CDR1 and CDR2 sequences are SGHDT and YYEEEE. The CDR3 contains 15 residues. CDR3 sequence (DNA): TGTGCCAGCAGCTTGTTAGGACCGTCCTACAATGAGCAGTTCTTC. It encodes CASSLLGPSYNEQFF. The full variable domain, with the rest looked up from reference TRBV5-6 and TRBJ2-1, is DAGVTQSPTHLIKTRGQQVTLRCSPKSGHDTVSWYQQALGQGPQFIFQYYEEEERQRGNFPDRFSGHQFPNYSSELNVNALLLGDSALYLCASSLLGPSYNEQFFGPGTRLTVL.

In this sample, this clone turned up a few times. This chain joins TRBV4-2 and TRBJ1-2, with no clear D. V dropped 3 bases and J dropped 0 bases, with 11 bases sitting between them. This CDR3 region has 15 residues. Germline V gives CDR1 LGHNA, CDR2 YNFKEQ. CDR3 in amino acids: CASSQPQSANYGYTF. The DNA for the CDR3 is TGTGCCAGCAGCCAGCCACAGTCCGCTAACTATGGCTACACCTTC.

The genes are TRBV6-5 and TRBJ2-1; D perhaps matches TRBD2 (5 bases). The CDR3 totals 13 residues. Germline V gene data show CDR1 as MNHEY and CDR2 as SVGAGI. The V and J ends lost 7 bases and 0 bases respectively, with 7 bases between them. In DNA form, the CDR3 reads TGTGCCAGCACCGGGAACTCCTACAATGAGCAGTTCTTC. It codes for CASTGNSYNEQFF.

The sample holds one count of this clone. The chain combines TRBV18 with TRBJ2-2; D is perhaps TRBD1 or TRBD2 (5 bases each). This CDR3 comprises 15 residues. V dropped 3 bases and J dropped 0 bases, with 8 bases sitting between them. From germline, CDR1 is KGHSH and CDR2 LQKENI. CDR3 in DNA: TGTGCCAGCTCACCGGGACGGACGAACACCGGGGAGCTGTTTTTT. As protein: CASSPGRTNTGELFF.

This clone was observed a handful of times. The genes are TRBV5-1 and TRBJ2-1, with 7 bases aligning to TRBD2. CDR1 SGHRS and CDR2 YFSETQ come from the germline V gene. V dropped 2 bases and J dropped 0; count of bases not matched to a gene: 5. The CDR3 consists of 16 residues. CDR3 DNA: TGCGCCAGCAGCTTTGGGGGAGGGTCCTCCTACAATGAGCAGTTCTTC. It translates to CASSFGGGSSYNEQFF.

The chain carries TRBV9 and TRBJ1-3; D gene uncertain. The length of the CDR3 is 12 residues. Germline V gives CDR1 SGDLS, CDR2 YYNGEE. The V end was cut by 0 bases, the J end by 8 bases, with 6 bases between. Here the CDR3 reads CASSVEGDTIYF. DNA for the CDR3: TGTGCCAGCAGCGTAGAAGGAGACACCATATATTTT. Full variable domain (missing parts from reference TRBV9 and TRBJ1-3): DSGVTQTPKHLITATGQRVTLRCSPRSGDLSVYWYQQSLDQGLQFLIQYYNGEERAKGNILERFSAQQFPDLHSELNLSSLELGDSALYFCASSVEGDTIYFGEGSWLTVV.

This clone has more than one count but fewer than ten. V usage is TRBV7-9 and J usage is TRBJ2-2, with 7 bases aligning to TRBD2. CDR3 length equals 16 residues. CDR1 and CDR2 (germline): SEHNR, FQNEAQ (reference sequence). J lost 1 base, V lost 1 base, and 3 bases had no gene match. The CDR3 DNA reads TGTGCCAGCAGCTTAGGGGCTAGCGGGAACACCGGGGAGCTGTTTTTT. It codes for CASSLGASGNTGELFF.

J is TRBJ1-1 and V is TRBV7-2; no definite D call. Germline values: CDR1 SGHTA, CDR2 FQGNSA. There are 13 residues in the CDR3. Trimming removed 5 bases from V and 8 bases from J, with 15 bases in between. CDR3 residues: CASSLLYGEEAFF. The DNA of the CDR3 is TGTGCCAGCAGCCTCTTATACGGGGAAGAAGCTTTCTTT.

DNA for the CDR3: TGTGCCAGCAGTCCGCGGACTAGCGGTTCCTACAATGAGCAGTTCTTC. Residues: CASSPRTSGSYNEQFF. The chain has TRBV27 and TRBJ2-1; 10 bases agree with TRBD2. With 5 bases clipped from V and 1 base from J, the junction kept 5 bases outside the gene matches. Germline CDR1 MNHEY, CDR2 SMNVEV (reference sequence). The CDR3 extends over 16 amino acids.

This clone appeared a few times. This chain's CDR3 is CASSLEVSSYEQYF. The DNA of the CDR3 is TGTGCCAGCAGCTTAGAGGTGAGCTCCTACGAGCAGTACTTC. The genes are TRBV7-9 and TRBJ2-7, with no clear D. Germline V lookup: CDR1 SEHNR, CDR2 FQNEAQ (reference sequence). With 1 base removed from V and 0 bases from J, the gap between germline ends came to 7 bases. The CDR3 spans 14 residues.

As for this clone: The sample contains more than one DNA sequence encoding this CDR3. The V and J genes are TRBV14 and TRBJ1-3; D unclear. Trimming shortened V by 1 base and J by 4 bases, and 5 bases separated the two germline ends. CDR3 length: 13 residues. Per the germline V gene, CDR1 is SGHDN and CDR2 is FVKESK. The CDR3 loop is CASSQAGGNTIYF. The CDR3 coding sequence is TGTGCCAGCAGCCAAGCGGGCGGAAACACCATATATTTT.

This clone has only a few counts. The chain recombines TRBV28 with TRBJ1-2; TRBD1 aligns across 8 bases. CDR1 is MDHEN and CDR2 is SYDVKM in the germline V gene. J gave up 3 bases and V 8 bases, and 23 bases lay outside the gene matches. The CDR3 has 19 amino acids. The CDR3 DNA is TGTGCCAGCGCTTCCCGCAGGGGGCACCTTAGATCTACCTACTATGGCTACACCTTC. It yields the protein CASASRRGHLRSTYYGYTF.

The genes are TRBV14 and TRBJ2-7; a weak D match, TRBD1 (7 bases). CDR3 length: 18 residues. Germline V gives CDR1 SGHDN, CDR2 FVKESK. V lost 3 bases and J 0 bases, leaving 21 bases between the germline ends. The CDR3 nucleotides are TGTGCCAGCAGCCAGTACCCCTCCCCTCAGGGGGGCTCCTACGAGCAGTACTTC. This sequence encodes CASSQYPSPQGGSYEQYF.

This clone was seen more than once but under ten times. V gene TRBV29-1 combines with J gene TRBJ2-1; maybe TRBD2 (7 bases). This CDR3 spans 19 amino acids. Per germline, CDR1 SQVTM and CDR2 ANQGSEA. V lost 5 bases, J lost 0 bases, and 26 bases lay in between. The CDR3 DNA reads as TGCAGCGTTCTAGTGGCGGACAGCGTGACTAGCTTCTCCTACAATGAGCAGTTCTTC. Its translation: CSVLVADSVTSFSYNEQFF.

In this sample, this clone turned up a few times. The chain has TRBV25-1 and TRBJ2-1, with D possibly being TRBD1 (6 bases). Germline CDR1 is MGHDK and CDR2 is SYGVNS. V was cut by 4 bases and J by 2 bases, with 15 bases left in between. The CDR3 runs to 16 residues. In DNA form, the CDR3 reads TGTGCCAGCAGTGGGGACACTCTTCAGCCCTACAATGAGCAGTTCTTC. Protein sequence: CASSGDTLQPYNEQFF.

A few counts support this clone. Other nucleotide sequences from this sample produce the same CDR3. The chain recombines TRBV5-1 with TRBJ2-3; D gene ambiguous. This CDR3 has 12 amino acids. Germline CDR1 is SGHRS and CDR2 is YFSETQ. The germline V and J ends were trimmed by 0 bases and 2 bases, with 1 base remaining between them. The DNA of the CDR3 is TGCGCCAGCAGCTTGGACACAGATACGCAGTATTTT. Its translation is CASSLDTDTQYF.

This clone was observed a few times. The chain joins TRBV6-5 to TRBJ2-5, with D perhaps matching TRBD1 (5 bases). Germline CDR1 MNHEY, CDR2 SVGAGI. The CDR3 has 14 amino acids. V lost 0 bases and J 1 base, leaving 6 bases between the germline ends. In DNA, the CDR3 is TGTGCCAGCAGTTACTCGACAGCCCAAGAGACCCAGTACTTC. Its translation: CASSYSTAQETQYF.

This clone has at least ten counts. The V call is TRBV14, the J call TRBJ2-1; no definite D call. The germline V gene encodes CDR1 SGHDN and CDR2 FVKESK. The CDR3 is 11 residues long. Trimming removed 1 base from V and 13 bases from J, with 8 bases in between. DNA of the CDR3: TGTGCCAGCAGCCAAGCACTTCTCCAGTTCTTC. This translates into CASSQALLQFF.

This rearrangement joins TRBV7-2 to TRBJ2-7; 7 bases are shared with TRBD2. CDR1 is SGHTA, CDR2 FQGNSA, per germline. Germline trimming cut 5 bases from V and 0 bases from J; bases unmatched to any gene: 10. The CDR3 is 16 residues long. CDR3 bases: TGTGCCAGCAGCCCTCGTATGAGGACTAGCTCCTACGAGCAGTACTTC. Translating it yields CASSPRMRTSSYEQYF.

This clone showed up just a few times. The chain joins TRBV10-3 to TRBJ2-7; no firm D call. The CDR3 has 17 residues. V was pared by 3 bases and J by 2 bases, with 20 bases between. Looked up from germline, CDR1 is ENHRY and CDR2 is SYGVKD. CDR3 residues: CAISDGFHGGKAYEQYF. CDR3 DNA sequence: TGTGCCATCAGTGACGGCTTCCACGGTGGTAAGGCCTACGAGCAGTACTTC.